The present entry profiles one TCR beta chain with its context. The data belong to a study of beta chain features in type 1 diabetes. Study overall: Patients shared similar age, gender and cell yields with healthy donors.

The single heparinised draw taken from each donor contained about 100 mL of blood on average. Sorting with CD45RO/CCR7/CD25/CD127/CD95/CD27 yielded naive, central memory, regulatory and stem-like memory CD4+ cells. Since all of the isolated RNA was reverse transcribed, expressed TCRB transcripts were what got sequenced. Assay: immunoSEQ multiplex PCR; the TCRdb copy retains only in-frame clones and omits some. The data contain 900,000 or so clones, around a sixth of them singletons. CDR1 LGHNA and CDR2 YNFKEQ come from the germline V gene. This CDR3 region has 14 residues. The V gene end was trimmed by 4 bases and the J gene end by 6 bases; junction bases not matched to a gene: 8.

The sequencing sample was made of naive CD4+ T cells from blood. The receptor's source is a woman younger than 35 in good health. This chain links TRBV4-2 with TRBJ1-2; 7 bases agree with TRBD1. The CDR3 DNA follows: TGTGCCAGCAGCCGAATTACAGGGGAGGATGGCTACACCTTC. Encoded protein: CASSRITGEDGYTF.